The rows below give T cell receptor beta chains drawn from one sample of a study of CXCR3-negative and CXCR3-positive naive CD8 T cells. For each CDR3 protein, TCRdb gives one entry from its re-call of the 5' RACE reads, without DNA. This sample lists 55,000 to 70,000 distinct CDR3 sequences; its ten largest clones have 23%. Sequencing was done on a sample of memory CD8+ T cells from blood. The receptor set was obtained from a human donor in good health. Some clones in this sample may be carry-over from other donors' samples. CDR3s include the opening cysteine and the closing phenylalanine or tryptophan. Fields, in order: V gene, J gene, CDR3 protein.

V gene: TRBV11-3; J gene: TRBJ2-7; CDR3 protein: CASSLRRDRAQDGYEQYF
V gene: TRBV28; J gene: TRBJ2-7; CDR3 protein: CASSSTGTSYEQYF
V gene: TRBV2; J gene: TRBJ1-5; CDR3 protein: CASSEEPPPQHF
V gene: TRBV5-6; J gene: TRBJ2-7; CDR3 protein: CASSFSGISYEQYF
V gene: TRBV29-1; J gene: TRBJ2-7; CDR3 protein: CSVSGRSYEQYF
V gene: TRBV5-1; J gene: TRBJ1-3; CDR3 protein: CASSLAGSGNTIYF
V gene: TRBV20-1; J gene: TRBJ2-7; CDR3 protein: CSARDLIQGSYEQYF
V gene: TRBV6-1; J gene: TRBJ2-7; CDR3 protein: CASRGLAGGYSYEQYF
V gene: TRBV2; J gene: TRBJ2-3; CDR3 protein: CASSLPGLLTDTQYF
V gene: TRBV4-3; J gene: TRBJ1-2; CDR3 protein: CASSDSLGSIDGYTF
V gene: TRBV29-1; J gene: TRBJ2-1; CDR3 protein: CSVRSGTSGDNEQFF
V gene: TRBV7-8; J gene: TRBJ2-2; CDR3 protein: CASSYVKAGSGELFF
V gene: TRBV7-2; J gene: TRBJ1-3; CDR3 protein: CASSFPGDGNTIYF
V gene: TRBV10-3; J gene: TRBJ2-7; CDR3 protein: CAISDAGRRYEQYF
V gene: TRBV7-9; J gene: TRBJ2-7; CDR3 protein: CASSWSSYEQYF
V gene: TRBV7-3; J gene: TRBJ2-1; CDR3 protein: CVLGNVYNEQFF